The rows below give T cell receptor beta chains drawn from one sample of a study of blood T cells in healthy people across ages. Each CDR3 protein gets one entry after TCRdb re-called the 5' RACE reads with MiXCR. Of almost 300,000 distinct CDR3 sequences listed, roughly 27% are singletons. The source material was blood. Source of these receptors: a woman aged 70-85 years in good health. Both conserved end residues are part of each CDR3. Fields, in order: D gene, V gene, CDR3 length, J gene, clone size, CDR3 DNA, CDR3 protein. The D gene is left open where the match is weak. Expanded clones are given a class, and other clones once, few, many or no size at all.

d_call: TRBD2
v_call: TRBV7-8
cdr3_length: 14
j_call: TRBJ2-4
clone_size: -
cdr3_nt: TGTGCCAGCAGCTTGGGAGGGCTAGGGGACATTCAGTACTTC
cdr3_aa: CASSLGGLGDIQYF

d_call: TRBD2
v_call: TRBV3-1
cdr3_length: 16
j_call: TRBJ2-3
clone_size: -
cdr3_nt: TGTGCCAGCAGCCAAGGCTCGGGACTAGCGGCAGATACGCAGTATTTT
cdr3_aa: CASSQGSGLAADTQYF

d_call: TRBD1
v_call: TRBV28
cdr3_length: 14
j_call: TRBJ2-7
clone_size: -
cdr3_nt: TGTGCCAGCAGTTCGACAGGGGGGCCTAACGAGCAGTACTTC
cdr3_aa: CASSSTGGPNEQYF

d_call: -
v_call: TRBV7-9
cdr3_length: 16
j_call: TRBJ2-7
clone_size: -
cdr3_nt: TGTGCCAGCAGCTTGCCCTCGGGCGGTAGCTCCTACGAGCAGTACTTC
cdr3_aa: CASSLPSGGSSYEQYF

d_call: -
v_call: TRBV15
cdr3_length: 17
j_call: TRBJ2-1
clone_size: few
cdr3_nt: TGTGCCACCAGCAGAGATAGGGGGGCGGAGCTCTACAATGAGCAGTTCTTC
cdr3_aa: CATSRDRGAELYNEQFF

d_call: TRBD1
v_call: TRBV24-1
cdr3_length: 15
j_call: TRBJ2-3
clone_size: few
cdr3_nt: TGTGCCACCAGTGAACCCGGGACAGGCACAGATACGCAGTATTTT
cdr3_aa: CATSEPGTGTDTQYF

d_call: TRBD2
v_call: TRBV28
cdr3_length: 13
j_call: TRBJ2-5
clone_size: -
cdr3_nt: TGTGCCAGCAGCCCCGGACTAGCGCTGACCCAGTACTTC
cdr3_aa: CASSPGLALTQYF

d_call: -
v_call: TRBV7-2
cdr3_length: 16
j_call: TRBJ2-7
clone_size: many
cdr3_nt: TGTGCCAGCAGCTTAGCCGGCCCAGGGCTGGCCTACGAGCAGTACTTC
cdr3_aa: CASSLAGPGLAYEQYF

d_call: TRBD1
v_call: TRBV6-1
cdr3_length: 15
j_call: TRBJ2-2
clone_size: few
cdr3_nt: TGTGCCAGCAGGGAACGACAGGGGAACACCGGGGAGCTGTTTTTT
cdr3_aa: CASRERQGNTGELFF

d_call: -
v_call: TRBV5-5
cdr3_length: 15
j_call: TRBJ2-7
clone_size: -
cdr3_nt: TGTGCCAGCAGCTTGGAGGGCCTGGGCTTTTACGAGCAGTACTTC
cdr3_aa: CASSLEGLGFYEQYF

d_call: -
v_call: TRBV7-3
cdr3_length: 13
j_call: TRBJ2-5
clone_size: -
cdr3_nt: TGTGCCAGCAGCCCCGCGGGGGCGGAGACCCAGTACTTC
cdr3_aa: CASSPAGAETQYF

d_call: -
v_call: TRBV5-1
cdr3_length: 15
j_call: TRBJ1-4
clone_size: many
cdr3_nt: TGCGCCAGCAGCTTGGGAGGACGGAGCAATGAAAAACTGTTTTTT
cdr3_aa: CASSLGGRSNEKLFF

d_call: -
v_call: TRBV7-9
cdr3_length: 14
j_call: TRBJ2-1
clone_size: few
cdr3_nt: TGTGCCAGCAGCTCCGGGACTTTTACCGATGAGCAGTTCTTC
cdr3_aa: CASSSGTFTDEQFF

d_call: TRBD2
v_call: TRBV28
cdr3_length: 16
j_call: TRBJ2-1
clone_size: few
cdr3_nt: TGTGCCAGCAGAACGAAACTAGCGTTAGGTAGCAATGAGCAGTTCTTC
cdr3_aa: CASRTKLALGSNEQFF

d_call: TRBD2
v_call: TRBV5-1
cdr3_length: 15
j_call: TRBJ2-1
clone_size: -
cdr3_nt: TGCGCCAGCAGCTTGGGACTAGCGGGTCGGAGTGAGCAGTTCTTC
cdr3_aa: CASSLGLAGRSEQFF

d_call: -
v_call: TRBV6-1
cdr3_length: 16
j_call: TRBJ2-1
clone_size: few
cdr3_nt: TGTGCCAGCAGTGAAAGCCTAGCTAGGTCCTACAATGAGCAGTTCTTC
cdr3_aa: CASSESLARSYNEQFF

d_call: -
v_call: TRBV4-2
cdr3_length: 14
j_call: TRBJ2-1
clone_size: -
cdr3_nt: TGTGCCAGCAGCCAAGGGATCTCTAGTAATGAGCAGTTCTTC
cdr3_aa: CASSQGISSNEQFF

d_call: TRBD2
v_call: TRBV18
cdr3_length: 13
j_call: TRBJ2-1
clone_size: few
cdr3_nt: TGTGCCAGCTCGCCGGGACTAGGCAATGAGCAGTTCTTC
cdr3_aa: CASSPGLGNEQFF

d_call: -
v_call: TRBV7-2
cdr3_length: 17
j_call: TRBJ2-6
clone_size: -
cdr3_nt: TGTGCCAGCAGCTTAATGTGGGGCACCTCTGGGGCCAACGTCCTGACTTTC
cdr3_aa: CASSLMWGTSGANVLTF

d_call: -
v_call: TRBV24-1
cdr3_length: 14
j_call: TRBJ2-1
clone_size: few
cdr3_nt: TGTGCCACCAGTGATTCCCCGGGGTTCAATGAGCAGTTCTTC
cdr3_aa: CATSDSPGFNEQFF

d_call: -
v_call: TRBV20-1
cdr3_length: 13
j_call: TRBJ2-3
clone_size: -
cdr3_nt: TGCAGTGCCTGGACTATTGTTACAGATACGCAGTATTTT
cdr3_aa: CSAWTIVTDTQYF

d_call: -
v_call: TRBV21-1
cdr3_length: 14
j_call: TRBJ2-7
clone_size: few
cdr3_nt: TGTGCCCCGGGGGGAAGGAAAACCTCCTACGAGCAGTACTTC
cdr3_aa: CAPGGRKTSYEQYF

d_call: -
v_call: TRBV6-6
cdr3_length: 15
j_call: TRBJ1-2
clone_size: few
cdr3_nt: TGTGCCAGCAAGCAGACAGACAGCATTAACTATGGCTACACCTTC
cdr3_aa: CASKQTDSINYGYTF

d_call: TRBD2
v_call: TRBV7-2
cdr3_length: 14
j_call: TRBJ2-7
clone_size: many
cdr3_nt: TGTGCCAGCAGCTCGACTAGCGGTTCCTACGAGCAGTACTTC
cdr3_aa: CASSSTSGSYEQYF

d_call: -
v_call: TRBV7-2
cdr3_length: 14
j_call: TRBJ2-7
clone_size: few
cdr3_nt: TGTGCCAGCAGCTTAGTACGGTTTACCTACGAGCAGTACTTC
cdr3_aa: CASSLVRFTYEQYF

d_call: -
v_call: TRBV14
cdr3_length: 14
j_call: TRBJ2-2
clone_size: once
cdr3_nt: TGTGCCAGCAGCCAAGATCAAAAAGTCGGGGAGCTGTTTTTT
cdr3_aa: CASSQDQKVGELFF

d_call: TRBD2
v_call: TRBV29-1
cdr3_length: 15
j_call: TRBJ2-5
clone_size: few
cdr3_nt: TGCAGCGTTGAAGGGACTAGCGGGAGTGTTGAGACCCAGTACTTC
cdr3_aa: CSVEGTSGSVETQYF

d_call: TRBD2
v_call: TRBV5-1
cdr3_length: 15
j_call: TRBJ2-3
clone_size: -
cdr3_nt: TGCGCCAGCAGCTTCGGGACTAGCGGCACAGATACGCAGTATTTT
cdr3_aa: CASSFGTSGTDTQYF

d_call: TRBD1
v_call: TRBV12-3/TRBV12-4
cdr3_length: 15
j_call: TRBJ2-5
clone_size: few
cdr3_nt: TGTGCCAGCAGTTTCCGACAGGGGTGGGAAGAGACCCAGTACTTC
cdr3_aa: CASSFRQGWEETQYF

d_call: -
v_call: TRBV18
cdr3_length: 15
j_call: TRBJ2-5
clone_size: -
cdr3_nt: TGTGCCAGCTCACCAACCGGGGTGAGGTCAGAGACCCAGTACTTC
cdr3_aa: CASSPTGVRSETQYF

d_call: -
v_call: TRBV19
cdr3_length: 13
j_call: TRBJ2-7
clone_size: few
cdr3_nt: TGTGCCAGTAGTATGTTGGGTCGGAACGAGCAGTACTTC
cdr3_aa: CASSMLGRNEQYF

d_call: -
v_call: TRBV5-1
cdr3_length: 12
j_call: TRBJ2-3
clone_size: -
cdr3_nt: TGCGCCAGCCGACAGGGCACAGATACGCAGTATTTT
cdr3_aa: CASRQGTDTQYF

d_call: -
v_call: TRBV18
cdr3_length: 15
j_call: TRBJ1-4
clone_size: -
cdr3_nt: TGTGCCAGCTCACCACCGGTCGGACCTAATGAAAAACTGTTTTTT
cdr3_aa: CASSPPVGPNEKLFF

d_call: -
v_call: TRBV28
cdr3_length: 13
j_call: TRBJ2-5
clone_size: -
cdr3_nt: TGTGCCAGCAGTCCCCAGGTTTGGGGGACCCAGTACTTC
cdr3_aa: CASSPQVWGTQYF

d_call: TRBD1
v_call: TRBV2
cdr3_length: 12
j_call: TRBJ2-1
clone_size: few
cdr3_nt: TGTGCCAGCAGTAGACAGGGATATGAGCAGTTCTTC
cdr3_aa: CASSRQGYEQFF

d_call: TRBD1
v_call: TRBV4-1
cdr3_length: 18
j_call: TRBJ2-6
clone_size: few
cdr3_nt: TGCGCCAGCAGCCCAACTGGACAGGGGGCGCGTGGGGCCAACGTCCTGACTTTC
cdr3_aa: CASSPTGQGARGANVLTF

d_call: TRBD2
v_call: TRBV20-1
cdr3_length: 15
j_call: TRBJ2-5
clone_size: -
cdr3_nt: TGCAGTGCCGGGACTAGCGCAAGGTACCAAGAGACCCAGTACTTC
cdr3_aa: CSAGTSARYQETQYF

d_call: -
v_call: TRBV9
cdr3_length: 14
j_call: TRBJ1-2
clone_size: -
cdr3_nt: TGTGCCAGCAGCGTAGATGGGGGATCCTATGGCTACACCTTC
cdr3_aa: CASSVDGGSYGYTF

d_call: TRBD2
v_call: TRBV27
cdr3_length: 15
j_call: TRBJ2-7
clone_size: many
cdr3_nt: TGTGCCAGCAGACTAGCGGGAGGCCCCCTTGACGAGCAGTACTTC
cdr3_aa: CASRLAGGPLDEQYF

d_call: -
v_call: TRBV6-5
cdr3_length: 12
j_call: TRBJ2-7
clone_size: -
cdr3_nt: TGTGCCAGCAGTGTAAATGGGTACGAGCAGTACTTC
cdr3_aa: CASSVNGYEQYF

d_call: TRBD2
v_call: TRBV28
cdr3_length: 16
j_call: TRBJ2-1
clone_size: many
cdr3_nt: TGTGCCAGCAGACCACTCGCGGTAGCGGGAGGGCCAGGTCAGTTCTTC
cdr3_aa: CASRPLAVAGGPGQFF

d_call: -
v_call: TRBV12-3/TRBV12-4
cdr3_length: 16
j_call: TRBJ2-5
clone_size: -
cdr3_nt: TGTGCCAGCAGTTCCCGGCAGGGAGGTAGCCAAGAGACCCAGTACTTC
cdr3_aa: CASSSRQGGSQETQYF

d_call: -
v_call: TRBV27
cdr3_length: 15
j_call: TRBJ1-2
clone_size: few
cdr3_nt: TGTGCCAGCAGTTATAGGTCGAGGGGAAACTATGGCTACACCTTC
cdr3_aa: CASSYRSRGNYGYTF

d_call: -
v_call: TRBV2
cdr3_length: 14
j_call: TRBJ2-5
clone_size: -
cdr3_nt: TGTGCCAGCACCAGTAATCAAGGGCAAGAGACCCAGTACTTC
cdr3_aa: CASTSNQGQETQYF

d_call: TRBD1
v_call: TRBV28
cdr3_length: 14
j_call: TRBJ1-2
clone_size: few
cdr3_nt: TGTGCCAGCAGTAGACAGGGAGGCGGCTATGGCTACACCTTC
cdr3_aa: CASSRQGGGYGYTF

d_call: -
v_call: TRBV12-3/TRBV12-4
cdr3_length: 16
j_call: TRBJ1-1
clone_size: few
cdr3_nt: TGTGCCAGCAGCACCCACGGGGGGGGTGGGAGGACTGAAGCTTTCTTT
cdr3_aa: CASSTHGGGGRTEAFF

d_call: -
v_call: TRBV7-2
cdr3_length: 15
j_call: TRBJ1-2
clone_size: few
cdr3_nt: TGTGCCAGCAGCTTACTCACAGGGACCCCCGATGGCTACACCTTC
cdr3_aa: CASSLLTGTPDGYTF

d_call: TRBD1
v_call: TRBV5-1
cdr3_length: 15
j_call: TRBJ1-2
clone_size: -
cdr3_nt: TGCGCCAGCAGCTCTGCAGCGACAGGGGGCTATGGCTACACCTTC
cdr3_aa: CASSSAATGGYGYTF

d_call: TRBD1
v_call: TRBV7-2
cdr3_length: 15
j_call: TRBJ2-1
clone_size: -
cdr3_nt: TGTGCCAGCAGACTTGGCCCGGGACAGGGGAATGAGCAGTTCTTC
cdr3_aa: CASRLGPGQGNEQFF

d_call: TRBD1
v_call: TRBV28
cdr3_length: 15
j_call: TRBJ1-5
clone_size: few
cdr3_nt: TGTGCCAGCAGTTCTATGGGACAGGGAGGTCAGCCCCAGCATTTT
cdr3_aa: CASSSMGQGGQPQHF

d_call: -
v_call: TRBV28
cdr3_length: 15
j_call: TRBJ2-5
clone_size: -
cdr3_nt: TGTGCCAGCAGTTCTACTAGAGACCCTCAAGAGACCCAGTACTTC
cdr3_aa: CASSSTRDPQETQYF

d_call: -
v_call: TRBV12-3/TRBV12-4
cdr3_length: 15
j_call: TRBJ2-7
clone_size: -
cdr3_nt: TGTGCCAGCAGTCCCGACCCCGCCGCCAGCTACGAGCAGTACTTC
cdr3_aa: CASSPDPAASYEQYF

d_call: -
v_call: TRBV7-2
cdr3_length: 13
j_call: TRBJ2-5
clone_size: -
cdr3_nt: TGTGCCAGCAGCTTGGGTGGGTCAGTGGAGGAGTACTTC
cdr3_aa: CASSLGGSVEEYF

d_call: TRBD1
v_call: TRBV12-3/TRBV12-4
cdr3_length: 15
j_call: TRBJ2-5
clone_size: few
cdr3_nt: TGTGCCAGCAGTCCCGGGACAGGGGTCGGAGAGACCCAGTACTTC
cdr3_aa: CASSPGTGVGETQYF

d_call: -
v_call: TRBV29-1
cdr3_length: 14
j_call: TRBJ1-1
clone_size: -
cdr3_nt: TGCAGCGTCCCCAGCCGACAGTCGAACACTGAAGCTTTCTTT
cdr3_aa: CSVPSRQSNTEAFF

d_call: -
v_call: TRBV2
cdr3_length: 11
j_call: TRBJ2-6
clone_size: few
cdr3_nt: TGTGCCAGCTCTGGGGCCAACGTCCTGACTTTC
cdr3_aa: CASSGANVLTF

d_call: -
v_call: TRBV28
cdr3_length: 13
j_call: TRBJ2-7
clone_size: many
cdr3_nt: TGTGCCAGCAACAAAAACCCGCTCCACGAGCAGTACTTC
cdr3_aa: CASNKNPLHEQYF

d_call: -
v_call: TRBV27
cdr3_length: 17
j_call: TRBJ2-3
clone_size: few
cdr3_nt: TGTGCCGGCAGTTCACGACCAGTACGAGCCGCCCAAGATACGCAGTATTTT
cdr3_aa: CAGSSRPVRAAQDTQYF

d_call: TRBD1
v_call: TRBV5-8
cdr3_length: 17
j_call: TRBJ2-2
clone_size: -
cdr3_nt: TGTGCCAGCCGAGTCGTGGGGACAGCCGCGAACACCGGGGAGCTGTTTTTT
cdr3_aa: CASRVVGTAANTGELFF

d_call: TRBD2
v_call: TRBV6-5
cdr3_length: 15
j_call: TRBJ2-1
clone_size: -
cdr3_nt: TGTGCCAGCAGTTACTCTTCGGGAGGGGGGAATGAGCAGTTCTTC
cdr3_aa: CASSYSSGGGNEQFF